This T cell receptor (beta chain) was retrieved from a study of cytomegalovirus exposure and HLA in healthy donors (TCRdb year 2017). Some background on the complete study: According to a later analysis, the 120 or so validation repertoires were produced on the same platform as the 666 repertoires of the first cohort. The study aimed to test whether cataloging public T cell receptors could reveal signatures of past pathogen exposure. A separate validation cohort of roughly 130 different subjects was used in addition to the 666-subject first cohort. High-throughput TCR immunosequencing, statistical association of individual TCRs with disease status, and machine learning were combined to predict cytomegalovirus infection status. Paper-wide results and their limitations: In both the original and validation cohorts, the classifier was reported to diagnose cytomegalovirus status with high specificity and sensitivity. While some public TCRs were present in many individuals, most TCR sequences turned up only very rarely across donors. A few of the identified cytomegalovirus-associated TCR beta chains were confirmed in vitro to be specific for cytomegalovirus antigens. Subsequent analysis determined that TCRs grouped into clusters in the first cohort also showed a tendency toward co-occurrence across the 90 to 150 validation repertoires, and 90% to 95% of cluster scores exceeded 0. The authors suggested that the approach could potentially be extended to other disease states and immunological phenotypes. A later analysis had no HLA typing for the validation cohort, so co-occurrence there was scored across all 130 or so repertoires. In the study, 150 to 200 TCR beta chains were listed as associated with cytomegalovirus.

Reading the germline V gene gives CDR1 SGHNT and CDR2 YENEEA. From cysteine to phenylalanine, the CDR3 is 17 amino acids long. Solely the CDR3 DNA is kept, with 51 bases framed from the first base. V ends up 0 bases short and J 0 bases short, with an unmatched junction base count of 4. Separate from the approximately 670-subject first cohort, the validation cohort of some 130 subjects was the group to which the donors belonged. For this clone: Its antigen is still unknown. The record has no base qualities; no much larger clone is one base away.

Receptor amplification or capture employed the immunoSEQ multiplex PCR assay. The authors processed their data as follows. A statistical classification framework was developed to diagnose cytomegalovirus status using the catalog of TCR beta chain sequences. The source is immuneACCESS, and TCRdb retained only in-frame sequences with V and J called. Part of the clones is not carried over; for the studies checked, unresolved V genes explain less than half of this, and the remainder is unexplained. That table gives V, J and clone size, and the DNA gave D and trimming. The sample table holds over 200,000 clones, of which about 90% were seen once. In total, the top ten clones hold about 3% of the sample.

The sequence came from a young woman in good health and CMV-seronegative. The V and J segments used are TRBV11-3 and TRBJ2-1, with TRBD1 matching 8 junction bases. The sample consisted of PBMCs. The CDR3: CASSLESGTGSYNEQFF. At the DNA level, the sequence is TGTGCCAGCAGCTTAGAGTCCGGGACAGGCTCCTACAATGAGCAGTTCTTC. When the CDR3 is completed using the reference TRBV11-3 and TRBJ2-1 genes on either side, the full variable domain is EAGVVQSPRYKIIEKKQPVAFWCNPISGHNTLYWYLQNLGQGPELLIRYENEEAVDDSQLPKDRFSAERLKGVDSTLKIQPAELGDSAVYLCASSLESGTGSYNEQFFGPGTRLTVL.